These T cell receptor beta chains were read from a single sample in a study of cytomegalovirus exposure and HLA in healthy donors. The method was immunoSEQ multiplex PCR; TCRdb's version includes in-frame clones alone and lacks a portion of them. The repertoire holds 75,000 to 100,000 clones, with around 72% as singletons. Sequenced: PBMCs. The source is a man between 40 and 49 years old in good health and CMV-seronegative. Each CDR3 is given without its conserved first and last residue.

TRBJ1-5	TRBV2	ASRGLRNQPQH
TRBJ2-7	TRBV6-5	ASKDPSRESDEQY
TRBJ2-1	TRBV6-5	ATSQGPNPYNEQF
TRBJ1-4	TRBV5-1	ASSTDPAQVEKLF
TRBJ1-3	TRBV6-5	ASSYSSESSGNTIY
TRBJ2-3	TRBV29-1	SVTKPDTTDTQY
TRBJ2-5	TRBV7-8	ASSLAPSLKGIGAAQETQY
TRBJ2-1	TRBV7-9	SSSLVRDEQF
TRBJ1-1	TRBV18	ASSPPAQGGGNTEAF
TRBJ1-3	TRBV10-3	ATRTEPFVVSSGNTIY
TRBJ1-6	TRBV5-6	ASSPRTALGSPLH
TRBJ1-6	TRBV5-8	ASSLERQGLMGPHSPLH
TRBJ2-6	TRBV7-6	ASRGQAGANVLT
TRBJ1-1	TRBV7-2	ASSPTVNTEAF
TRBJ1-1	TRBV9	ASSVIGTGTEAF
TRBJ2-1	TRBV5-6	ASTMGLALYNEQF
TRBJ1-1	TRBV6-1	ASSRGQRMNTEAF
TRBJ1-5	TRBV7-9	ASSAQSNQPQH
TRBJ1-2	TRBV29-1	SVEDAGYYGYT
TRBJ2-7	TRBV6-5	ASIYWGGPSYEQY
TRBJ2-1	TRBV2	ASRTARPWDEQF
TRBJ1-1	TRBV18	ASSPIGGTEAF
TRBJ1-6	TRBV5-1	ASSLVGTGGDSPLH
TRBJ2-5	TRBV2	ASSVLYQETQY
TRBJ1-3	TRBV11-3	ASNTGASSGNTIY
TRBJ2-5	TRBV2	ASSVDRGPLETQY
TRBJ1-1	TRBV28	ASSQPRGRWTEAF
TRBJ1-4	TRBV11-2	ASSLQQGATNEKLF
TRBJ2-7	TRBV6-1	ASSDRGISFSYEQY
TRBJ2-7	TRBV11-2	ASSLDPTIFWEQY
TRBJ2-7	TRBV9	ASSGTDDYEQY
TRBJ1-5	TRBV25-1	ASSELRTGLQPQH
TRBJ1-2	TRBV2	ASSFDRGDYGYT
TRBJ1-2	TRBV15	ATSREDQGYGYT
TRBJ1-6	TRBV9	ASSPHRDHSPLH
TRBJ1-6	TRBV6-5	ASRTTRAAPLH
TRBJ2-5	TRBV6-1	ASSEYRDMERETQY
TRBJ1-1	TRBV7-3	ASSLHLNTEAF